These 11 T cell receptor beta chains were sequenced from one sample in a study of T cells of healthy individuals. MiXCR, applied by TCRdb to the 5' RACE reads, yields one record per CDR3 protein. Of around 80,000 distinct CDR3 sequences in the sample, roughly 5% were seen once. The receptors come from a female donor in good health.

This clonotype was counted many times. CDR3 in amino acids: CASSQALNTEAFF. The CDR3 nucleotides read TGTGCCAGCAGCCAAGCATTGAACACTGAAGCTTTCTTT. The genes are TRBV14 and TRBJ1-1; D gene unclear. In germline, CDR1 is SGHDN, CDR2 FVKESK. The V and J ends lost 1 base and 0 bases respectively, with 3 bases between them. The CDR3 runs to 13 residues.

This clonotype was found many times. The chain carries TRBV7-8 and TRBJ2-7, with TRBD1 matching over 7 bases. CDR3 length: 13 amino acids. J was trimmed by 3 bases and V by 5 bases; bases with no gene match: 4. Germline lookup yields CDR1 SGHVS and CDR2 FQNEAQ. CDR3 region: CASSPGQDYEQYF. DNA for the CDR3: TGTGCCAGCAGCCCAGGACAGGACTACGAGCAGTACTTC.

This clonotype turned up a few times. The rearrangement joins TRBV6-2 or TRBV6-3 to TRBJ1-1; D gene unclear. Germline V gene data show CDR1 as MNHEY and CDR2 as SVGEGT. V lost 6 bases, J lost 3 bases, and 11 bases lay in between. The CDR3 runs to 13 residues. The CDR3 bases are TGTGCCAGCAGGGCCGACATCCACACTGAAGCTTTCTTT. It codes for CASRADIHTEAFF.

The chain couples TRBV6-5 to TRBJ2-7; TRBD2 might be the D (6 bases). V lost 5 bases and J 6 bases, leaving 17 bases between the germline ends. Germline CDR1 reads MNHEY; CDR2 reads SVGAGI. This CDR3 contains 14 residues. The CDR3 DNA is TGTGCCAGCAGTGGGGACTGGGAGGTGGGCGAGCAGTACTTC. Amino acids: CASSGDWEVGEQYF.

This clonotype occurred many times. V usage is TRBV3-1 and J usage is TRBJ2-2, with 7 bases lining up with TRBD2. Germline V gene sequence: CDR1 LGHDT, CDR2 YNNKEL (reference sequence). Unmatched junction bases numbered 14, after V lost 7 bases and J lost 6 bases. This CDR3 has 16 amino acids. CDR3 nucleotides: TGTGCCAGCACCCCGCCGAGGGAGGGAAATCCCGGGGAGCTGTTTTTT. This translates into CASTPPREGNPGELFF. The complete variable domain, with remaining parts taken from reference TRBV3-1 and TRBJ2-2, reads DTAVSQTPKYLVTQMGNDKSIKCEQNLGHDTMYWYKQDSKKFLKIMFSYNNKELIINETVPNRFSPKSPDKAHLNLHINSLELGDSAVYFCASTPPREGNPGELFFGEGSRLTVL.

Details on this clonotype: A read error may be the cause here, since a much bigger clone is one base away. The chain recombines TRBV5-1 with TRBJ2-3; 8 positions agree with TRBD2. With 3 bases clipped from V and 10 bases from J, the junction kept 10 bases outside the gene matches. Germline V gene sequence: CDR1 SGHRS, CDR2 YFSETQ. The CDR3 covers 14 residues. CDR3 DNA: TGCGCCAGCAGCTCCGGACCAGCGGGAGTGCCGCAGTATTTT. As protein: CASSSGPAGVPQYF.

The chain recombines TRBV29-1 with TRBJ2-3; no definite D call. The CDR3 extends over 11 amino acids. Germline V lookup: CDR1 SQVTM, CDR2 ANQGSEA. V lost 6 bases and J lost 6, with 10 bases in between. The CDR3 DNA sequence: TGCAGCGTCGACGGTCCGGATACGCAGTATTTT. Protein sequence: CSVDGPDTQYF.

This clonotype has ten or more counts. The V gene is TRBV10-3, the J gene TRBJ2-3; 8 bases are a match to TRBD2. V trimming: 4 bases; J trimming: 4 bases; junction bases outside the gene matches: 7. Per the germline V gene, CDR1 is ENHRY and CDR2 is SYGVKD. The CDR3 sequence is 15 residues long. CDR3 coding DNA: TGTGCCATCAGTGTTTCTAGCGGGTCGCCAGATACGCAGTATTTT. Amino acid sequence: CAISVSSGSPDTQYF.

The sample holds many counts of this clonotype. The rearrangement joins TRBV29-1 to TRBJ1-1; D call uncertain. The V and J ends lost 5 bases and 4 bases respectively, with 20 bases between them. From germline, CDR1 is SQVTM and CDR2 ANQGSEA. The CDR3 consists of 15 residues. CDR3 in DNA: TGCAGCGTTTACCCTAGGTTGGGGATGCGCACTGAAGCTTTCTTT. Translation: CSVYPRLGMRTEAFF.

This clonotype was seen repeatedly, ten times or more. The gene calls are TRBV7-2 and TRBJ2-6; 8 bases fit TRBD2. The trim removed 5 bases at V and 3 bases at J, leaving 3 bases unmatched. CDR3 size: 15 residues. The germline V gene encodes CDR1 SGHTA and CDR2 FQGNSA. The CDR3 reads CASSRGGYGANVLTF. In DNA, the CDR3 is TGTGCCAGCAGCCGGGGGGGTTATGGGGCCAACGTCCTGACTTTC.

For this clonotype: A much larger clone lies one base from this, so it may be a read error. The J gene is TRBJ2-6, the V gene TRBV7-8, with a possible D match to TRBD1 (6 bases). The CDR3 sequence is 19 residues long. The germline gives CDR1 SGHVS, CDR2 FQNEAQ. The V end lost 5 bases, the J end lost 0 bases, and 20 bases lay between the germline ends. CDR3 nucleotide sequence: TGTGCCAGCAGCGCCCGGACAGCTCGCTTTGGCTCTGGGGCCAACGTCCTGACTTTC. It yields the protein CASSARTARFGSGANVLTF.